The next 29 T cell receptor beta chains were all read from a single sample in a study of low-dose radiotherapy and immunotherapy resistance in tumors. TRAV- and TRBV-specific primers, spanning alpha and beta chains, primed first-strand cDNA. With a constant-region primer and a V-primer adapter, TCRs were subjected to 20 PCR cycles of amplification. TCRdb fed the reads into MiXCR, producing one record per CDR3 protein. The table lists 10,000 to 15,000 distinct CDR3 sequences, over 55% of them singletons. Source of these receptors: a human donor with advanced metastatic prostate, ovarian, gallbladder or colorectal cancer (not recorded which). This table probably holds off-target reads from a library built for another chain.

The chain recombines TRBV5-6 with TRBJ2-3, with 11 positions matching TRBD2. With V trimmed by 5 bases and J by 0 bases, 5 bases remained unmatched. From germline, CDR1 is SGHDT and CDR2 YYEEEE. CDR3 size: 16 residues. The CDR3 coding sequence is TGTGCCAGCAGGGCGGGACTAGCGGATAGCACAGATACGCAGTATTTT. Amino acid sequence: CASRAGLADSTDTQYF.

This clonotype turned up a few times. CDR3 residues: CASSYQDRTNTEAFF. The CDR3 nucleotides read TGTGCCAGCAGTTACCAGGACAGGACGAACACTGAAGCTTTCTTT. The gene calls are TRBV6-5 and TRBJ1-1, with TRBD1 matching over 7 bases. The CDR3 is 15 amino acids. The V gene end was trimmed by 2 bases and the J gene end by 1 base; junction bases not matched to a gene: 4. CDR1 and CDR2 (germline): MNHEY, SVGAGI.

This rearrangement joins TRBV2 to TRBJ2-5, with D unresolved. The CDR3 sequence is 14 residues long. The V end lost 5 bases, the J end lost 4 bases, and 14 bases lay between the germline ends. Germline values: CDR1 SNHLY, CDR2 FYNNEI. The DNA of the CDR3 is TGTGCCAGCAGTAAATTTGATTCGACAGAGACCCAGTACTTC. Amino acid sequence: CASSKFDSTETQYF.

CDR3 sequence reads: CASSLSLATNEKLFF. The CDR3 DNA follows: TGTGCCAGCAGTTTATCTCTAGCAACTAATGAAAAACTGTTTTTT. The J gene is TRBJ1-4, the V gene TRBV27; D is uncertain. V shed 0 bases and J shed 0 bases, with 5 bases lying between them. Germline V lookup: CDR1 MNHEY, CDR2 SMNVEV (reference sequence). The length of the CDR3 is 15 residues.

This chain uses TRBV19 with TRBJ1-4; D is unclear. V was clipped by 7 bases and J by 5 bases, with 20 bases between them. Germline-derived CDR1 and CDR2 are LNHDA and SQIVND (reference sequence). The CDR3 covers 16 residues. This CDR3 is CASNTPGDGLNEKLFF. CDR3 bases: TGTGCCAGTAATACCCCCGGCGACGGACTAAATGAAAAACTGTTTTTT.

This rearrangement joins TRBV4-1 to TRBJ2-7, with no clear D. Per the germline V gene, CDR1 is MGHRA and CDR2 is YSYEKL. There are 16 residues in the CDR3. V shed 3 bases and J shed 1 base, with 16 bases lying between them. CDR3 residues: CASSQGMAGQSYEQYF. The CDR3 nucleotides are TGCGCCAGCAGCCAGGGGATGGCCGGGCAATCCTACGAGCAGTACTTC.

V gene TRBV4-1 combines with J gene TRBJ2-3; D is uncertain. Germline V CDR1 and CDR2: MGHRA, YSYEKL. CDR3 length: 13 amino acids. V was cut by 3 bases and J by 4 bases, with 8 bases left in between. The DNA of the CDR3 is TGCGCCAGCAGCCACCCCCCGGCAGATACGCAGTATTTT. Protein product: CASSHPPADTQYF.

This chain uses TRBV7-2 with TRBJ2-5; 7 bases map to TRBD2. V lost 5 bases to trimming and J lost 4 bases; unmatched junction nucleotides: 10. The CDR3 totals 15 residues. Per germline, CDR1 SGHTA and CDR2 FQGNSA. CDR3 nucleotide sequence: TGTGCCAGCAGCCAGGGCGGGGGTGCGGGAGAGACCCAGTACTTC. It encodes CASSQGGGAGETQYF.

The V and J genes are TRBV18 and TRBJ1-6; 8 bases map to TRBD1. CDR3 size: 17 residues. The J segment lost 3 bases and the V segment lost 4 bases, leaving 8 bases of the junction unmatched. Germline CDR1 and CDR2: KGHSH and LQKENI. This chain's CDR3 is CASSLRDRSIYNSPLHF. CDR3 nucleotide sequence: TGTGCCAGCTCACTCCGGGACAGGAGCATCTATAATTCACCCCTCCACTTT.

This clonotype was observed a handful of times. The chain combines TRBV24-1 with TRBJ2-5; D gene unclear. Trimming pared 2 bases from V and 5 bases from J, leaving 8 bases between. The CDR3 totals 13 residues. CDR1 and CDR2 from the germline V gene are KGHDR and SFDVKD. The CDR3 loop is CATSDSPVETQYF. CDR3 in DNA: TGTGCCACCAGTGATTCGCCGGTGGAGACCCAGTACTTC.

V usage is TRBV9 and J usage is TRBJ2-5; D ambiguous. Trimming took off 0 bases at V and 2 bases at J, with 8 bases between the two ends. Germline V lookup: CDR1 SGDLS, CDR2 YYNGEE. CDR3 length: 14 residues. CDR3 residues: CASSVDWEQETQYF. CDR3 DNA: TGTGCCAGCAGCGTAGATTGGGAACAAGAGACCCAGTACTTC.

This clonotype was counted between two and nine times. The CDR3 nucleotides read TGTGCCAGCAGTTACGGCGGGGCACGGCAGCCCCAGCATTTT. It specifies CASSYGGARQPQHF. The J gene is TRBJ1-5, the V gene TRBV6-2 or TRBV6-3; D is perhaps TRBD1 (5 bases). With 2 bases removed from V and 7 bases from J, the gap between germline ends came to 12 bases. Germline values: CDR1 MNHEY, CDR2 SVGEGT. The CDR3 extends over 14 amino acids.

The chain recombines TRBV6-8 with TRBJ2-2; 9 nucleotides align to TRBD2. In germline, CDR1 is MNHGY, CDR2 SAAAGT. The junction had 7 bases not matched to a gene; V was cut back by 0 bases and J by 5 bases. This CDR3 contains 17 residues. CDR3 sequence reads: CASSYSMSSGVTGELFF. In DNA form, the CDR3 reads TGTGCCAGCAGTTACTCGATGTCTAGCGGGGTAACCGGGGAGCTGTTTTTT.

The chain joins TRBV19 to TRBJ1-5, with a possible D match to TRBD1 (5 bases). CDR1 and CDR2 (germline): LNHDA, SQIVND (reference sequence). The CDR3 has 15 residues. V lost 8 bases and J lost 0, with 14 bases in between. CDR3 bases: TGTGCCAGTGGACGGGGCGCTTATAGCAATCAGCCCCAGCATTTT. Translating it yields CASGRGAYSNQPQHF.

The chain combines TRBV6-1 with TRBJ2-2, with no clear D. Germline V gene lookup returns CDR1 MNHNS and CDR2 SASEGT. CDR3 size: 11 residues. V lost 5 bases, J lost 7 bases, and 5 bases lay in between. CDR3 bases: TGTGCCAGCAGTTACGTCGGGGAGCTGTTTTTT. Its translation: CASSYVGELFF.

V and J are TRBV23-1 and TRBJ2-7; 7 nucleotides agree with TRBD1. TRBV23-1 is an ORF; its function is uncertain. The V segment lost 3 bases and the J segment 6 bases; nucleotides outside the gene matches: 17. The length of the CDR3 is 17 residues. Written as DNA, the CDR3 is TGCGCCAGCAGTCACCCCAACCCGACAGGGCCCTCAGCCGAGCAGTACTTC. This sequence encodes CASSHPNPTGPSAEQYF.

This clonotype was found a few times. The CDR3 reads CASSEQQGYGYTF. The CDR3 nucleotides are TGTGCCAGCAGTGAGCAACAGGGGTATGGCTACACCTTC. V is TRBV2 and J is TRBJ1-2, with 7 bases aligning to TRBD1. The CDR3 is 13 amino acids. CDR1 is SNHLY and CDR2 is FYNNEI in the germline V gene. J lost 5 bases, V lost 3 bases, and 3 bases had no gene match.

The table lists this clonotype with a few counts. The V call is TRBV6-1, the J call TRBJ2-7, with D tentatively TRBD2 (5 bases). CDR3 size: 14 residues. V was shortened by 9 bases and J by 3 bases, with 18 bases between the two germline ends. Germline V gives CDR1 MNHNS, CDR2 SASEGT. CDR3 loop: CARDGVNRVYEQYF. The CDR3 DNA reads as TGTGCCAGGGACGGGGTTAACCGGGTCTACGAGCAGTACTTC.

This rearrangement joins TRBV6-2 or TRBV6-3 to TRBJ2-2, with D possibly matching TRBD1 (6 bases). The CDR3 has 16 residues. The V gene's germline CDR1 is MNHEY and CDR2 SVGEGT. Trimming pared 1 base from V and 0 bases from J, leaving 9 bases between. The CDR3: CASSYLGQPNTGELFF. Here the CDR3 DNA reads TGTGCCAGCAGTTACTTAGGACAGCCGAACACCGGGGAGCTGTTTTTT.

The chain has TRBV29-1 and TRBJ2-5, with 7 bases fitting TRBD2. This CDR3 has 16 amino acids. With 2 bases clipped from V and 0 bases from J, the junction kept 9 bases outside the gene matches. Germline V CDR1 and CDR2: SQVTM, ANQGSEA. The CDR3 loop reads CSVESPTSLYQETQYF. In DNA, the CDR3 is TGCAGCGTTGAATCACCGACTAGCCTGTACCAAGAGACCCAGTACTTC.

This chain joins TRBV7-2 and TRBJ2-1; 12 bases are a match to TRBD2. The trim removed 8 bases at V and 0 bases at J, leaving 11 bases unmatched. In germline, CDR1 is SGHTA, CDR2 FQGNSA. The CDR3 is made up of 18 amino acids. Written as DNA, the CDR3 is TGTGCCAGCTCGCGGGGGCTAGCGGGAGGGAGCTCCTACAATGAGCAGTTCTTC. It is translated as CASSRGLAGGSSYNEQFF.

This clonotype has only a few counts. The chain uses TRBV6-2 or TRBV6-3 and TRBJ2-7; 9 nucleotides line up with TRBD1. Germline CDR1 reads MNHEY; CDR2 reads SVGEGT. The V and J ends lost 7 bases and 0 bases, in that order; junction bases with no gene match: 4. The CDR3 is 14 amino acids. The chain's CDR3 is CASTGTGSSYEQYF. CDR3 DNA: TGTGCCAGCACCGGGACAGGGAGCTCCTACGAGCAGTACTTC.

V is TRBV28 and J is TRBJ1-1, with D maybe TRBD1 (5 bases). Trimming shortened V by 7 bases and J by 6 bases, and 9 bases separated the two germline ends. The CDR3 is 11 amino acids. Germline CDR1 MDHEN, CDR2 SYDVKM. CDR3 nucleotide sequence: TGTGCCAGCAAAACGGGACCTGAAGCTTTCTTT. Translating gives CASKTGPEAFF.

In this sample, this clonotype turned up a few times. The chain couples TRBV5-1 to TRBJ1-4; 8 nucleotides line up with TRBD1. The CDR3 is 14 amino acids. The germline V gene has CDR1 SGHRS and CDR2 YFSETQ. J was trimmed by 8 bases and V by 5 bases; bases with no gene match: 8. Here the CDR3 reads CASSMGQVDEKLFF. CDR3 nucleotide sequence: TGCGCCAGCAGTATGGGACAGGTGGACGAAAAACTGTTTTTT.

The chain joins TRBV19 to TRBJ1-5, with D possibly matching TRBD1 (5 bases). Deletions cut 3 bases from V and 0 bases from J, with 9 bases between. Germline CDR1 and CDR2: LNHDA and SQIVND (reference sequence). The CDR3 has 15 residues. The CDR3 protein is CASSMRGNSNQPQHF. CDR3 DNA sequence: TGTGCCAGTAGTATGCGGGGGAATAGCAATCAGCCCCAGCATTTT.

V and J are TRBV29-1 and TRBJ1-4; unclear D gene. V was cut by 6 bases and J by 8 bases, with 19 bases left in between. Germline values: CDR1 SQVTM, CDR2 ANQGSEA. The CDR3 is made up of 14 amino acids. The DNA for the CDR3 is TGCAGCGTCGCTACGGGAGACAAGTGGGAAAAACTGTTTTTT. It is translated as CSVATGDKWEKLFF.

V is TRBV2 and J is TRBJ1-4; D remains ambiguous. The CDR3 is 11 residues long. Germline lookup yields CDR1 SNHLY and CDR2 FYNNEI. V lost 7 bases to trimming and J lost 6 bases, with 6 bases between them. Here the CDR3 DNA reads TGTGCCAGCACCACCCATGAAAAACTGTTTTTT. Its protein product is CASTTHEKLFF.

The V gene is TRBV3-1, the J gene TRBJ2-7; D not certain. Trimming removed 4 bases from V and 0 bases from J, with 7 bases in between. The CDR3 consists of 13 residues. Per germline, CDR1 LGHDT and CDR2 YNNKEL (reference sequence). The CDR3 loop reads CASSPSHSYEQYF. CDR3 in DNA: TGTGCCAGCAGCCCATCCCACTCCTACGAGCAGTACTTC.

The chain joins TRBV7-2 to TRBJ2-7; TRBD1 might be the D (7 bases). The CDR3 is 12 amino acids. CDR1 and CDR2 from the germline V gene are SGHTA and FQGNSA. Deletions cut 6 bases from V and 7 bases from J, with 13 bases between. In DNA form, the CDR3 reads TGTGCCAGCAGGCAGGGGGGCGAGGAGCAGTACTTC. Its translation: CASRQGGEEQYF. The variable domain in full, with the rest retrieved from reference TRBV7-2 and TRBJ2-7, is GAGVSQSPSNKVTEKGKDVELRCDPISGHTALYWYRQSLGQGLEFLIYFQGNSAPDKSGLPSDRFSAERTGGSVSTLTIQRTQQEDSAVYLCASRQGGEEQYFGPGTRLTVT.